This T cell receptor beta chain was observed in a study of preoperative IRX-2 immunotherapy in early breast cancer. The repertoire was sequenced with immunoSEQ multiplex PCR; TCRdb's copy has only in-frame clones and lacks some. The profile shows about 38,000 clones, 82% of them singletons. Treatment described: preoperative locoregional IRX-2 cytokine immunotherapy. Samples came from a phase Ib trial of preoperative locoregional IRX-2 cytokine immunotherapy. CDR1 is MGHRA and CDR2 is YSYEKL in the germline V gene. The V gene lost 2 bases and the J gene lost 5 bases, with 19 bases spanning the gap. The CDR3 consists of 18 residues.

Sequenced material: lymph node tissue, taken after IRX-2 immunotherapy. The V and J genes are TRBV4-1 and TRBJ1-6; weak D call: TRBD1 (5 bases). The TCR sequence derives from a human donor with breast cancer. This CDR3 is CASSQYWSRDGDNSPLHF. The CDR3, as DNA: TGCGCCAGCAGCCAATATTGGTCCCGGGACGGTGATAATTCACCCCTCCACTTT.